The 20 T cell receptor beta chains below all came from one sample that was sequenced in a study of T-cell memory formation after mild COVID-19 (dated by TCRdb to the early 2020s). The library relied on 5' RACE. TCRdb records Illumina NovaSeq 6000 as the sequencer. The public sequencing data were trimmed at Q25 with fastp and processed into clonotypes with MiXCR by TCRdb, which kept only in-frame beta chains. CDR3 protein sequences are deduplicated, and each keeps its most common genes and DNA. The sample table shows 350,000 to 400,000 distinct CDR3 sequences, and 13% to 15% are seen once. The top ten clones comprise around a fifth of the sample. The sample consisted of PBMCs or a T cell subset sorted from them (not recorded which). The receptors come from a man between 18 and 35 years old who had mild COVID-19 (a few samples of this study predate the infection). The sample titles of this study are shuffled in the database, so cell type and time point are left out; the donor was told from shared clones.

The chain links TRBV28 to TRBJ2-1; 13 bases are shared with TRBD2. CDR3 length: 17 residues. V dropped 5 bases and J dropped 8; count of bases not matched to a gene: 12. The germline gives CDR1 MDHEN, CDR2 SYDVKM. The CDR3 sequence is CASSPLGGLAGSDEQFF. DNA of the CDR3: TGTGCCAGCAGTCCACTGGGGGGACTAGCGGGGTCGGATGAGCAGTTCTTC.

The chain couples TRBV20-1 to TRBJ1-2, with 7 bases fitting TRBD1. The CDR3 covers 11 residues. V lost 7 bases, J lost 4 bases, and 3 bases stayed unmatched. Germline lookup yields CDR1 DFQATT and CDR2 SNEGSKA (reference sequence). The CDR3 DNA is TGCAGTGGCACAGGGGTCTATGGCTACACCTTC. Its translation is CSGTGVYGYTF.

This clonotype was counted between two and nine times. The V gene is TRBV4-1, the J gene TRBJ2-3; TRBD2 matches 11 bases. The CDR3 contains 17 residues. With V trimmed by 4 bases and J by 1 base, 7 bases remained unmatched. CDR1 and CDR2 (germline): MGHRA, YSYEKL. The chain's CDR3 is CASSPSGTSGRTDTQYF. CDR3 in DNA: TGCGCCAGCAGCCCTTCCGGGACTAGCGGCCGCACAGATACGCAGTATTTT.

The CDR3: CASSFEGSNEQFF. CDR3 coding DNA: TGCGCCAGCAGCTTCGAGGGGTCCAATGAGCAGTTCTTC. The chain has TRBV5-1 and TRBJ2-1, with D possibly being TRBD1 or TRBD2 (5 bases each). Germline CDR1 SGHRS, CDR2 YFSETQ. The CDR3 length is 13 residues. V gave up 2 bases and J gave up 6 bases, with 9 bases separating them.

The V gene is TRBV7-2, the J gene TRBJ2-3; D gene uncertain. Germline CDR1 is SGHTA and CDR2 is FQGNSA. V lost 2 bases and J 2 bases, leaving 8 bases between the germline ends. This CDR3 region has 14 residues. The CDR3 nucleotides are TGTGCCAGCAGCTTATACGGCCCCACAGATACGCAGTATTTT. It translates to CASSLYGPTDTQYF.

The chain recombines TRBV7-2 with TRBJ2-3, with 10 bases lining up with TRBD2. V dropped 5 bases and J dropped 2; count of bases not matched to a gene: 7. CDR1 and CDR2 from the germline V gene are SGHTA and FQGNSA. This CDR3 is 16 amino acids long. The CDR3 coding sequence is TGTGCCAGCAGCCTATTAGCGGGGGGATTCACAGATACGCAGTATTTT. Amino acids: CASSLLAGGFTDTQYF.

V and J are TRBV10-3 and TRBJ1-2; D possibly corresponds to TRBD1 (6 bases). V lost 5 bases, J lost 6 bases, and 13 bases lay in between. Germline lookup yields CDR1 ENHRY and CDR2 SYGVKD. The CDR3 extends over 13 amino acids. CDR3 DNA: TGTGCCATCAGTTTACAGGGTAATAATGGCTACACCTTC. As protein: CAISLQGNNGYTF.

V usage is TRBV10-1 and J usage is TRBJ2-1; the D gene could be TRBD1 or TRBD2 (6 bases each). V was shortened by 2 bases and J by 4 bases, with 9 bases between the two germline ends. In germline, CDR1 is WNHNN, CDR2 SYGVQD (reference sequence). CDR3 length: 14 amino acids. CDR3: CASSERGEYNEQFF. The DNA of the CDR3 is TGCGCCAGCAGTGAGAGGGGGGAATACAATGAGCAGTTCTTC.

The chain couples TRBV28 to TRBJ2-3; TRBD1 or TRBD2 may be the D gene (5 bases each). V was clipped by 4 bases and J by 0 bases, with 8 bases between them. The CDR3 extends over 14 amino acids. CDR1 is MDHEN, CDR2 SYDVKM, per germline. CDR3 amino acids: CASSSRDSTDTQYF. CDR3 in DNA: TGTGCCAGCAGTTCACGGGACAGCACAGATACGCAGTATTTT.

The table lists this clonotype with many counts. V and J are TRBV27 and TRBJ1-1; D is unclear. Trimming cost V 3 bases and J 5 bases, with 10 bases left between them. The CDR3 totals 13 residues. Germline CDR1 reads MNHEY; CDR2 reads SMNVEV (reference sequence). CDR3 nucleotides: TGTGCCAGCAGTTTTGTAGGAGGGACTGAAGCTTTCTTT. The encoded protein is CASSFVGGTEAFF.

This chain connects TRBV2 to TRBJ1-2; tentatively, D is TRBD1 (5 bases). The V end was cut by 6 bases, the J end by 0 bases, with 8 bases between. The CDR3 has 13 residues. In germline, CDR1 is SNHLY, CDR2 FYNNEI. The CDR3 coding sequence is TGTGCCAGCAGGGACACCCCTAACTATGGCTACACCTTC. Translated: CASRDTPNYGYTF. Using reference TRBV2 and TRBJ1-2 for the parts outside the CDR3, the full variable domain is EPEVTQTPSHQVTQMGQEVILRCVPISNHLYFYWYRQILGQKVEFLVSFYNNEISEKSEIFDDQFSVERPDGSNFTLKIRSTKLEDSAMYFCASRDTPNYGYTFGSGTRLTVV.

This clonotype appeared many times. This chain connects TRBV7-9 to TRBJ2-1; 7 bases map to TRBD1. With 0 bases clipped from V and 10 bases from J, the junction kept 12 bases outside the gene matches. Germline CDR1 reads SEHNR; CDR2 reads FQNEAQ (reference sequence). The CDR3 consists of 16 residues. CDR3 sequence (DNA): TGTGCCAGCAGCTTAGCGCCCGGACAGGTGGACGGGGAGCAGTTCTTC. This encodes CASSLAPGQVDGEQFF. Using reference TRBV7-9 and TRBJ2-1 for the parts outside the CDR3, the full variable domain is DTGVSQNPRHKITKRGQNVTFRCDPISEHNRLYWYRQTLGQGPEFLTYFQNEAQLEKSRLLSDRFSAERPKGSFSTLEIQRTEQGDSAMYLCASSLAPGQVDGEQFFGPGTRLTVL.

The sample holds a few counts of this clonotype. This chain links TRBV4-3 with TRBJ2-3, with a possible D match to TRBD2 (5 bases). The germline V gene encodes CDR1 LGHNA and CDR2 YSLEER. There are 16 residues in the CDR3. V lost 0 bases and J 6 bases, leaving 16 bases between the germline ends. CDR3 sequence: CASSQDLASGWDTQYF. In DNA, the CDR3 is TGCGCCAGCAGCCAAGATCTAGCTAGTGGCTGGGATACGCAGTATTTT.

This clonotype appeared a few times. The chain uses TRBV4-3 and TRBJ2-5; TRBD1 aligns across 8 bases. CDR1 is LGHNA and CDR2 is YSLEER in the germline V gene. V shed 3 bases and J 5 bases; nucleotides not matched to a gene: 8. There are 15 residues in the CDR3. The DNA for the CDR3 is TGCGCCAGCAGCCAGAGACAGGGGTCTCAGGAGACCCAGTACTTC. Amino acids: CASSQRQGSQETQYF.

This clonotype showed up just a few times. This rearrangement joins TRBV5-1 to TRBJ2-7, with D perhaps matching TRBD1 (6 bases). Trimming removed 4 bases at V and 2 bases at J, with 16 bases between. Germline V gene lookup returns CDR1 SGHRS and CDR2 YFSETQ. The CDR3 consists of 15 residues. CDR3 region: CASSLTGSITYEQYF. In DNA form, the CDR3 reads TGCGCCAGCAGCCTCACAGGGTCCATTACCTACGAGCAGTACTTC.

The rearrangement joins TRBV7-9 to TRBJ1-2; D uncertain. V was shortened by 0 bases and J by 4 bases, with 6 bases between the two germline ends. There are 13 residues in the CDR3. Germline V gene data show CDR1 as SEHNR and CDR2 as FQNEAQ (reference sequence). In DNA form, the CDR3 reads TGTGCCAGCAGCTTAGCGGACGTCTATGGCTACACCTTC. Its translation: CASSLADVYGYTF.

The chain has TRBV7-8 and TRBJ1-1; TRBD1 agrees at 7 bases. The CDR3 spans 15 residues. Germline loops: CDR1 SGHVS, CDR2 FQNEAQ. J was trimmed by 4 bases and V by 0 bases; bases with no gene match: 5. The chain's CDR3 is CASSLAVQGSTEAFF. DNA for the CDR3: TGTGCCAGCAGCTTAGCGGTACAGGGGAGCACTGAAGCTTTCTTT.

V gene TRBV5-1 combines with J gene TRBJ2-4, with TRBD2 as a possible D gene (5 bases). Trimming stripped 4 bases from V and 8 bases from J, with 13 bases between. The CDR3 spans 13 residues. The germline V gene has CDR1 SGHRS and CDR2 YFSETQ. The CDR3 bases are TGCGCCAGCAGCCAGGAGGCTGGAGACATTCAGTACTTC. Translated, it gives CASSQEAGDIQYF.

The genes are TRBV24-1 and TRBJ2-3, with 8 bases fitting TRBD2. The CDR3 spans 15 residues. After removal of 3 bases from V and 2 bases from J, the junction contained 3 bases not matched to a gene. Per the germline V gene, CDR1 is KGHDR and CDR2 is SFDVKD. The CDR3 loop reads CATSDTSGFTDTQYF. The CDR3 region has the DNA TGTGCCACCAGTGATACTAGCGGATTCACAGATACGCAGTATTTT.

Many counts were recorded for this clonotype. This chain joins TRBV5-1 and TRBJ2-3; 7 bases match TRBD1. Germline CDR1 and CDR2: SGHRS and YFSETQ. The CDR3 contains 14 residues. J lost 6 bases, V lost 4 bases, and 8 bases had no gene match. The CDR3 spells CASSPSSTGDTQYF. Written as DNA, the CDR3 is TGCGCCAGCAGCCCTTCCTCGACAGGGGATACGCAGTATTTT.